This is a list of T cell receptor beta chains from one sample in a study of T cells after somatic rescue of genetic block. Using immunoSEQ multiplex PCR, the repertoire was profiled, and TCRdb retains in-frame clones only, with some absent. Of about 110,000 clones in the sample, around nine tenths were seen once. The sequenced sample was peripheral blood mononuclear cells (PBMCs). The receptors were gathered from a woman between 18 and 29 years old. The CDR3 runs from the conserved cysteine through the conserved F or W. The D gene is left open where the match is weak. Not every row has a clone size; where given, it reads once, few, many or a size class.

V gene: TRBV4-1
D gene: -
J gene: TRBJ2-3
clone size: -
CDR3 length: 17
CDR3 DNA: TGCGCCAGCAGCCAAGATGAGGCGGGGAGTAGCACAGATACGCAGTATTTT
CDR3 protein: CASSQDEAGSSTDTQYF

V gene: TRBV4-3
D gene: TRBD1
J gene: TRBJ1-6
clone size: -
CDR3 length: 16
CDR3 DNA: TGCGCCAGCAGCCGAACACCGGGACAGCATAATTCACCCCTCCACTTT
CDR3 protein: CASSRTPGQHNSPLHF

V gene: TRBV6-6
D gene: -
J gene: TRBJ1-5
clone size: -
CDR3 length: 14
CDR3 DNA: TGTGCCAGCTACCGGGGTGGGAGCAATCAGCCCCAGCATTTT
CDR3 protein: CASYRGGSNQPQHF

V gene: TRBV19
D gene: -
J gene: TRBJ2-5
clone size: -
CDR3 length: 12
CDR3 DNA: TGTGCCAGTAGATCGTACCAAGAGACCCAGTACTTC
CDR3 protein: CASRSYQETQYF

V gene: TRBV28
D gene: -
J gene: TRBJ1-1
clone size: -
CDR3 length: 12
CDR3 DNA: TGTGCCAGCCGTGATAGGACGACTGAAGCTTTCTTT
CDR3 protein: CASRDRTTEAFF

V gene: TRBV4-3
D gene: -
J gene: TRBJ2-1
clone size: -
CDR3 length: 16
CDR3 DNA: TGCGCCAGCAGTCCCGGTATCTTCCGGGGTAACAATGAGCAGTTCTTC
CDR3 protein: CASSPGIFRGNNEQFF

V gene: TRBV5-1
D gene: -
J gene: TRBJ1-2
clone size: -
CDR3 length: 14
CDR3 DNA: TGCGCCAGCAGCCCCAGGACGGATAACTATGGCTACACCTTC
CDR3 protein: CASSPRTDNYGYTF

V gene: TRBV11-3
D gene: TRBD2
J gene: TRBJ2-1
clone size: -
CDR3 length: 16
CDR3 DNA: TGTGCCAGCAGCTTATTAGCGGGGGGTACCTTCAATGAGCAGTTCTTC
CDR3 protein: CASSLLAGGTFNEQFF

V gene: TRBV4-1
D gene: -
J gene: TRBJ2-2
clone size: -
CDR3 length: 19
CDR3 DNA: TGCGCCAGCAGCCAAGATGGCCAACCTAGCAGGTCGAGAACCGGGGAGCTGTTTTTT
CDR3 protein: CASSQDGQPSRSRTGELFF

V gene: TRBV4-1
D gene: -
J gene: TRBJ1-4
clone size: -
CDR3 length: 14
CDR3 DNA: TGCGCCAGCAGCTTGCGACAGGCTAGAGGGGAACTGTTTTTT
CDR3 protein: CASSLRQARGELFF

V gene: TRBV6-4
D gene: TRBD1
J gene: TRBJ2-2
clone size: -
CDR3 length: 18
CDR3 DNA: TGTGCCAGCAGTGACTCGGTCGGGGGACAGGTGAACACCGGGGAGCTGTTTTTT
CDR3 protein: CASSDSVGGQVNTGELFF

V gene: TRBV7-2
D gene: -
J gene: TRBJ2-2
clone size: -
CDR3 length: 16
CDR3 DNA: TGTGCCAGCAGCCCCGTGAGGGGTCGGAACACCGGGGAGCTGTTTTTT
CDR3 protein: CASSPVRGRNTGELFF

V gene: TRBV30
D gene: TRBD1
J gene: TRBJ1-5
clone size: -
CDR3 length: 13
CDR3 DNA: TGTGCCTGGATGGGACAGGCTAATCAGCCCCAGCATTTT
CDR3 protein: CAWMGQANQPQHF

V gene: TRBV6-4
D gene: TRBD1
J gene: TRBJ2-1
clone size: -
CDR3 length: 20
CDR3 DNA: TGTGCCAGCAGTGACTCAGGGGGACAGGGGGATCCTTTCTCCTACAATGAGCAGTTCTTC
CDR3 protein: CASSDSGGQGDPFSYNEQFF

V gene: TRBV5-6
D gene: TRBD1
J gene: TRBJ2-7
clone size: -
CDR3 length: 15
CDR3 DNA: TGTGCCAGCAGCATGCTCAGGGACAGTCTTTACGAGCAGTACTTC
CDR3 protein: CASSMLRDSLYEQYF

V gene: TRBV9
D gene: -
J gene: TRBJ1-4
clone size: -
CDR3 length: 14
CDR3 DNA: TGTGCCAGCGGAGGACTCAGGGAGGGGGAAAAACTGTTTTTT
CDR3 protein: CASGGLREGEKLFF

V gene: TRBV30
D gene: TRBD1
J gene: TRBJ2-3
clone size: -
CDR3 length: 15
CDR3 DNA: TGTGCCTGGACCCCCGGACAGGGGGCCGCAGATACGCAGTATTTT
CDR3 protein: CAWTPGQGAADTQYF

V gene: TRBV7-3
D gene: -
J gene: TRBJ2-5
clone size: -
CDR3 length: 15
CDR3 DNA: TGTGCCAGCAGCTTAACAGGCGCACGGCGGGAGACCCAGTACTTC
CDR3 protein: CASSLTGARRETQYF

V gene: TRBV9
D gene: TRBD1
J gene: TRBJ2-1
clone size: once
CDR3 length: 14
CDR3 DNA: TGTGCCAGCAGCGCCGGGACAGGACCCTATGAGCAGTTCTTC
CDR3 protein: CASSAGTGPYEQFF

V gene: TRBV28
D gene: -
J gene: TRBJ2-5
clone size: -
CDR3 length: 15
CDR3 DNA: TGTGCCAGCAGTTCTAACCGACGGATACAAGAGACCCAGTACTTC
CDR3 protein: CASSSNRRIQETQYF

V gene: TRBV11-2
D gene: -
J gene: TRBJ2-3
clone size: -
CDR3 length: 13
CDR3 DNA: TGTGCCAGCAGCTTGGGGGGTGCAGATACGCAGTATTTT
CDR3 protein: CASSLGGADTQYF

V gene: TRBV18
D gene: TRBD1
J gene: TRBJ1-4
clone size: -
CDR3 length: 15
CDR3 DNA: TGTGCCAGCTCACCACCGACAGGGGGACGTGAAAAACTGTTTTTT
CDR3 protein: CASSPPTGGREKLFF

V gene: TRBV27
D gene: TRBD2
J gene: TRBJ2-1
clone size: -
CDR3 length: 15
CDR3 DNA: TGTGCCAGCAGTCCAAGCGGGGGACTGTACAATGAGCAGTTCTTC
CDR3 protein: CASSPSGGLYNEQFF

V gene: TRBV5-4
D gene: TRBD2
J gene: TRBJ2-1
clone size: -
CDR3 length: 14
CDR3 DNA: TGTGCCAGCAGCTTTAGCGGGGGGAGGGATGAGCAGTTCTTC
CDR3 protein: CASSFSGGRDEQFF

V gene: TRBV15
D gene: -
J gene: TRBJ2-3
clone size: -
CDR3 length: 13
CDR3 DNA: TGTGCCACCAGCGGGCAGACTGTAGATACGCAGTATTTT
CDR3 protein: CATSGQTVDTQYF

V gene: TRBV2
D gene: TRBD1
J gene: TRBJ2-7
clone size: -
CDR3 length: 13
CDR3 DNA: TGTGCCATCGGGACAGTCGGAGGCTACGAGCAGTACTTC
CDR3 protein: CAIGTVGGYEQYF